This T cell receptor (beta chain) was observed in a study of somatic mutations in cytotoxic T cells in rheumatoid arthritis. The table came from immunoSEQ multiplex PCR; TCRdb's copy has only in-frame clones and leaves some out. The sample has some 6,500 clones; 60% are singletons. The CDR3 length is 13 residues. V was pared by 7 bases and J by 4 bases, with 11 bases between. CDR1 is MNHNS and CDR2 is SASEGT in the germline V gene. The genes are TRBV6-1 and TRBJ1-3; D might be TRBD1 (5 bases). The sequenced sample was CD8+ T cells sorted from blood. This receptor was taken from a woman aged 40 to 55 in good health. CDR3 sequence: CASTGGSGNTIYF. In nucleotides, the CDR3 is TGTGCCAGCACCGGGGGGAGCGGAAACACCATATATTTT.